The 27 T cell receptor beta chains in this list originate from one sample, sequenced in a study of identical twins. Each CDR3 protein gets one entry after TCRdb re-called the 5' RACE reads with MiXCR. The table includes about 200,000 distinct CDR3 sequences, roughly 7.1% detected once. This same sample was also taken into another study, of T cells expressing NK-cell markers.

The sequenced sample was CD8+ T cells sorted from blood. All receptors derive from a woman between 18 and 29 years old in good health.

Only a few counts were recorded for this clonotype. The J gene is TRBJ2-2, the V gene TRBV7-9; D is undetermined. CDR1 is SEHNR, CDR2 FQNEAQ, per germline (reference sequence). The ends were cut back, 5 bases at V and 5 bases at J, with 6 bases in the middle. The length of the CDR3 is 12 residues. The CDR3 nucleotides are TGTGCCAGCAGCCGATCGACCGGGGAGCTGTTTTTT. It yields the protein CASSRSTGELFF.

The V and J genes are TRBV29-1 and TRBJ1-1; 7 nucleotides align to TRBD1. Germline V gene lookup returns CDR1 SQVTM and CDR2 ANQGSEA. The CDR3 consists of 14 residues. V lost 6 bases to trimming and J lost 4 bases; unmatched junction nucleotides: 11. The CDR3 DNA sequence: TGCAGCGTAGTCTTGACAGGGAGAACCACTGAAGCTTTCTTT. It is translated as CSVVLTGRTTEAFF.

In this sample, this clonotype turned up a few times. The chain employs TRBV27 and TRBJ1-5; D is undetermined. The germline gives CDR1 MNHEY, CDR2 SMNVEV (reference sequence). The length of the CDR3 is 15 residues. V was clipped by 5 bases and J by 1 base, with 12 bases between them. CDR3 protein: CASSPRERSNQPQHF. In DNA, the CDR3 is TGTGCCAGCAGTCCCCGGGAAAGGAGCAATCAGCCCCAGCATTTT.

This CDR3 is CASRPTADRGARDYGYTF. CDR3 bases: TGTGCCAGCAGGCCGACGGCGGACAGGGGCGCACGGGACTATGGCTACACCTTC. The chain couples TRBV27 to TRBJ1-2; the match to TRBD1 covers 9 bases. The V gene's germline CDR1 is MNHEY and CDR2 SMNVEV (reference sequence). The J segment lost 3 bases and the V segment lost 6 bases, leaving 17 bases of the junction unmatched. The length of the CDR3 is 18 residues.

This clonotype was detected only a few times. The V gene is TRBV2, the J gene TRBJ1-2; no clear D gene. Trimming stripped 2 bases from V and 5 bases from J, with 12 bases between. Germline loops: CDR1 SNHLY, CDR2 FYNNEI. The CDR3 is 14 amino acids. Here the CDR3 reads CASSERSDIYGYTF. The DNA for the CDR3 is TGTGCCAGCAGTGAAAGGTCCGACATATATGGCTACACCTTC.

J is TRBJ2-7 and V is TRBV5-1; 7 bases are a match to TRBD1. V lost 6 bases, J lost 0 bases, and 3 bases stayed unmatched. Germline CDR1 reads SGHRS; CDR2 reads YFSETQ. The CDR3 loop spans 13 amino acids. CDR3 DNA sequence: TGCGCCAGCACCCGGACAGGCTCCTACGAGCAGTACTTC. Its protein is CASTRTGSYEQYF. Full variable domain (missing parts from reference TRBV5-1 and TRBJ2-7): KAGVTQTPRYLIKTRGQQVTLSCSPISGHRSVSWYQQTPGQGLQFLFEYFSETQRNKGNFPGRFSGRQFSNSRSEMNVSTLELGDSALYLCASTRTGSYEQYFGPGTRLTVT.

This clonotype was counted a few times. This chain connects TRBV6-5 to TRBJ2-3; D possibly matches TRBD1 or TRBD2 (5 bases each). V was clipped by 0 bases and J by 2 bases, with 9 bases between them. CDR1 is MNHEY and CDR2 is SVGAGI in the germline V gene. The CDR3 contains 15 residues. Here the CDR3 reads CASSYSRDPTDTQYF. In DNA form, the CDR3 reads TGTGCCAGCAGTTACTCGAGGGACCCCACAGATACGCAGTATTTT.

CDR3 protein: CASRLKGETQYF. CDR3 nucleotide sequence: TGCGCCAGCAGATTAAAAGGGGAGACCCAGTACTTC. The chain uses TRBV23-1 and TRBJ2-5; D remains unclear. TRBV23-1 is an open reading frame whose function is uncertain. The CDR3 loop spans 12 amino acids. Trimming took off 6 bases at V and 5 bases at J, with 10 bases between the two ends.

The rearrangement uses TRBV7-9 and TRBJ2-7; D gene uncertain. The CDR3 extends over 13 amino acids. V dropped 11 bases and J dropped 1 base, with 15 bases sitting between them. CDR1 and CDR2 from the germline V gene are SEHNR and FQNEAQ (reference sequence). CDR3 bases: TGTGCCGGTATGCCGCGCGATTCCTACGAGCAGTACTTC. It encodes CAGMPRDSYEQYF.

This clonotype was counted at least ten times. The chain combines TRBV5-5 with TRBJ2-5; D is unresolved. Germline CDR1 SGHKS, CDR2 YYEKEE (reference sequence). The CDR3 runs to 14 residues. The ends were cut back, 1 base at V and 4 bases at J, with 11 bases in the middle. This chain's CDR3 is CASSLRSPGETQYF. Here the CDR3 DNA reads TGTGCCAGCAGCTTGAGAAGTCCAGGAGAGACCCAGTACTTC.

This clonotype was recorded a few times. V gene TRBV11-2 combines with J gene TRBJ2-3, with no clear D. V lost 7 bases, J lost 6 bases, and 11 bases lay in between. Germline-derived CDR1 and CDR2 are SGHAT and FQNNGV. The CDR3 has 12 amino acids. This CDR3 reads CASTLQPDTQYF. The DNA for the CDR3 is TGTGCCAGCACCCTTCAGCCGGATACGCAGTATTTT.

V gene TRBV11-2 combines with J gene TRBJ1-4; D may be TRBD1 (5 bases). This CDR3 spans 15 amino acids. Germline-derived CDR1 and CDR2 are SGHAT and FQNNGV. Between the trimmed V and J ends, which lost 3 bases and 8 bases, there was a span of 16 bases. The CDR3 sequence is CASSLLVGVTEKLFF. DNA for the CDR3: TGTGCCAGCAGCTTGTTGGTAGGGGTTACGGAAAAACTGTTTTTT.

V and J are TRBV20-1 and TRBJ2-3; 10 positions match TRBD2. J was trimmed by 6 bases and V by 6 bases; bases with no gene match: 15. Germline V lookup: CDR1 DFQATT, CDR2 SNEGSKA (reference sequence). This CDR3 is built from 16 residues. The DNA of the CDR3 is TGCAGTGCCGTTCTAGCGGGAGTCAACTGGGAGGATACGCAGTATTTT. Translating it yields CSAVLAGVNWEDTQYF.

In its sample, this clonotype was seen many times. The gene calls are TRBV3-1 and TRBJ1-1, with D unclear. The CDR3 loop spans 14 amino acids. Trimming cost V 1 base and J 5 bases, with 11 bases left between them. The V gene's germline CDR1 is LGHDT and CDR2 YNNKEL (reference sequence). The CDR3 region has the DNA TGTGCCAGCAGCCAAGTACCCGGGGATACTGAAGCTTTCTTT. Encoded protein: CASSQVPGDTEAFF.

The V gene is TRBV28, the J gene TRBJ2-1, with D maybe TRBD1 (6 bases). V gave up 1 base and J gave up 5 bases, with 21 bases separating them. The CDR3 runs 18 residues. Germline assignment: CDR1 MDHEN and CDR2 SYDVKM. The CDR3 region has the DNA TGTGCCAGCAGTTTATTTTTCACGATGGGCAGGGACAACAATGAGCAGTTCTTC. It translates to CASSLFFTMGRDNNEQFF.

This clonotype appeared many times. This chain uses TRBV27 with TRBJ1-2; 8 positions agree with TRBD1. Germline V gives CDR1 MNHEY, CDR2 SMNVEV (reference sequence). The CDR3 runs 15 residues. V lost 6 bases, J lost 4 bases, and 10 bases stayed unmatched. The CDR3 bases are TGTGCCAGCAGCGCTTCCTTTACAGGGGGCTATGGCTACACCTTC. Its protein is CASSASFTGGYGYTF.

CDR3 nucleotide sequence: TGTGCCAGCAGGCCCCGTGGGCGACTAGGGTACCAAGAGACCCAGTACTTC. Protein: CASRPRGRLGYQETQYF. The rearrangement joins TRBV27 to TRBJ2-5; D may be TRBD2 (6 bases). The length of the CDR3 is 17 residues. V lost 6 bases and J lost 0, with 20 bases in between. CDR1 MNHEY and CDR2 SMNVEV come from the germline V gene (reference sequence).

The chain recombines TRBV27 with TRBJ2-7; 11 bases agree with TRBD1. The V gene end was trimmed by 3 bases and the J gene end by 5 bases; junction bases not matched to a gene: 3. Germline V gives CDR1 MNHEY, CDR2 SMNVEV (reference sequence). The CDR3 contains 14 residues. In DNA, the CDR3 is TGTGCCAGCAGTTTTAGGACAGGGGGCGACGAGCAGTACTTC. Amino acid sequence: CASSFRTGGDEQYF.

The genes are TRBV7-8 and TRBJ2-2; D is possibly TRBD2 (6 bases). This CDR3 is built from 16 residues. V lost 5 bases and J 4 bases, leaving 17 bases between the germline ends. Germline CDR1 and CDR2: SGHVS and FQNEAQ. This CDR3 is CASSQGAGLITGELFF. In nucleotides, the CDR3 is TGTGCCAGCAGCCAAGGGGCGGGATTAATCACCGGGGAGCTGTTTTTT.

The CDR3 sequence is CASSHGEGKGYEQYF. The DNA of the CDR3 is TGTGCCAGCAGCCACGGTGAAGGGAAAGGCTACGAGCAGTACTTC. V and J are TRBV11-3 and TRBJ2-7, with D hard to call. This CDR3 spans 15 amino acids. V was shortened by 5 bases and J by 3 bases, with 17 bases between the two germline ends. Germline CDR1 SGHNT, CDR2 YENEEA.

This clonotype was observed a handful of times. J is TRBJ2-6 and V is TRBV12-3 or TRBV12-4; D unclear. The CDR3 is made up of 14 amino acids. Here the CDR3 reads CASPKGAGANVLTF. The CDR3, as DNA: TGTGCAAGCCCAAAGGGCGCTGGGGCCAACGTCCTGACTTTC.

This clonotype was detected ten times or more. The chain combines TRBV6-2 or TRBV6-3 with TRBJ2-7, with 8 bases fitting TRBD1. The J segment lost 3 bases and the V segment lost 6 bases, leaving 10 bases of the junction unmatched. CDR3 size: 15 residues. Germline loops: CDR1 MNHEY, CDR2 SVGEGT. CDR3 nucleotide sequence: TGTGCCAGCAGACGCCGACAGGGGAACAACTACGAGCAGTACTTC. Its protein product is CASRRRQGNNYEQYF.

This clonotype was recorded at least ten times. CDR3 loop: CASSPGLGGTYF. In DNA form, the CDR3 reads TGTGCCAGCAGTCCCGGCCTGGGGGGGACGTATTTT. The V and J genes are TRBV12-3 or TRBV12-4 and TRBJ2-3; 7 positions agree with TRBD2. This CDR3 has 12 residues. V shed 5 bases, J shed 14 bases, and the junction held 10 bases outside the gene matches.

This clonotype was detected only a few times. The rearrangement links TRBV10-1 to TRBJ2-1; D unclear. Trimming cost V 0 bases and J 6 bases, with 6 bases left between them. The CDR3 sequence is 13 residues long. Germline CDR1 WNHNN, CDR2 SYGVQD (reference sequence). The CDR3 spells CASSESRSNEQFF. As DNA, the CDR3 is TGCGCCAGCAGTGAGTCTAGGTCCAATGAGCAGTTCTTC.

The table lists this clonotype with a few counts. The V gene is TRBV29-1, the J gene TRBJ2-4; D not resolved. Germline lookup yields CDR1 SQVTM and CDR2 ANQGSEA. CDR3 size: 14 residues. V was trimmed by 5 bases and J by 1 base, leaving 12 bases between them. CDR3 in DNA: TGCAGCGTTTTAGGCGTCGGGGCCAAAAACATTCAGTACTTC. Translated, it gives CSVLGVGAKNIQYF.

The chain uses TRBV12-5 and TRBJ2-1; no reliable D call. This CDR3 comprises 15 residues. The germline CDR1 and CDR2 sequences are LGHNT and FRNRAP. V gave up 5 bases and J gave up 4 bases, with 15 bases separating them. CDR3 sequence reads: CASGSPGRVYNEQFF. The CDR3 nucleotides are TGTGCTAGTGGTAGCCCAGGACGGGTATACAATGAGCAGTTCTTC.

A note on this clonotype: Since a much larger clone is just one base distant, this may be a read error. In DNA form, the CDR3 reads TGCGCCAGCGGCTTGGTATCAGGGGGAGATACGCAGTATTTT. This sequence encodes CASGLVSGGDTQYF. V and J are TRBV5-1 and TRBJ2-3; 7 positions agree with TRBD1. The CDR3 extends over 14 amino acids. CDR1 SGHRS and CDR2 YFSETQ come from the germline V gene.